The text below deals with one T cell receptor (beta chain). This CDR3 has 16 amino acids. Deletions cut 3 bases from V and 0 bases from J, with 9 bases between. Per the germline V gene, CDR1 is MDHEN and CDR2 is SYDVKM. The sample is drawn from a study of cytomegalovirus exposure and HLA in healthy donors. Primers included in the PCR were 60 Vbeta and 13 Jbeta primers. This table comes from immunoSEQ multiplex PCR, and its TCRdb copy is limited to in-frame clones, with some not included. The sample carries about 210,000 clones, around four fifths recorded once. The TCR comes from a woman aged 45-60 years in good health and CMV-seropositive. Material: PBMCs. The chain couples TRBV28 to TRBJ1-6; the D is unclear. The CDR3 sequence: CASSFARYSYNSPLHF. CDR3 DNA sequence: TGTGCCAGCAGTTTCGCTAGATACTCCTATAATTCACCCCTCCACTTT. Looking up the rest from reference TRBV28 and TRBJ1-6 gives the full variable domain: DVKVTQSSRYLVKRTGEKVFLECVQDMDHENMFWYRQDPGLGLRLIYFSYDVKMKEKGDIPEGYSVSREKKERFSLILESASTNQTSMYLCASSFARYSYNSPLHFGNGTRLTVT.